This TCR beta chain was captured by sequencing in a study of cytomegalovirus exposure and HLA in healthy donors. General study results and limits: Roughly uniform depth of sequencing across donors was assumed in presence/absence analyses. DRB1 showed the most TCR associations and HLA-C the fewest in a later analysis, as rates varied by HLA locus. Most TCR sequences proved rare, with some public TCRs found in many donors. Highly shared variants forming one cluster were likely a sequencing artifact.

Note on this clone: Its antigen is not identified.

Germline trimming cut 5 bases from V and 6 bases from J; bases unmatched to any gene: 9. The germline gives CDR1 SGHTA, CDR2 FQGNSA. The CDR3 is 15 residues long. The study ran its PCR with 60 Vbeta and 13 Jbeta primers. The assay was immunoSEQ multiplex PCR, and TCRdb's table has in-frame clones only and misses some. Of fewer than 250,000 clones listed, 75% to 80% were seen once; the top ten hold 1.5% to 2%. The sequenced sample was PBMCs. The chain combines TRBV7-2 with TRBJ1-5, with 8 nucleotides matching TRBD1. This clonotype was sampled from a male donor in good health and CMV-seronegative. CDR3 loop: CASSKTQGAGQPQHF. The CDR3 nucleotides are TGTGCCAGCAGCAAAACCCAGGGGGCGGGTCAGCCCCAGCATTTT. Together with reference TRBV7-2 and TRBJ1-5, the CDR3 gives the full variable domain: GAGVSQSPSNKVTEKGKDVELRCDPISGHTALYWYRQSLGQGLEFLIYFQGNSAPDKSGLPSDRFSAERTGGSVSTLTIQRTQQEDSAVYLCASSKTQGAGQPQHFGDGTRLSIL.